A selection of T cell receptor beta chains follows, all from one sample in a study of Graves' ophthalmopathy and Graves' hyperthyroidism. TCRdb reprocessed the multiplex PCR reads via MiXCR and lists one record per CDR3 protein. Of 500,000 to 800,000 distinct CDR3 sequences in the sample, just over 40% were seen once. The sequenced sample was peripheral blood. The receptors stem from an adult man with Graves' ophthalmopathy. The CDR3 runs from the conserved cysteine through the conserved F or W. Fields, in order: clone size, J gene, V gene, D gene, CDR3 protein, CDR3 DNA. The D gene is left open where the match is weak. Not every row has a clone size; where given, it reads once, few, many or a size class.

clone_size: .; j_call: TRBJ1-5; v_call: TRBV29-1; d_call: .; cdr3_aa: CSSRTQGGNQPQHF; cdr3_nt: TGCAGCAGTAGGACCCAAGGAGGCAATCAGCCCCAGCATTTT
clone_size: few; j_call: TRBJ2-2; v_call: TRBV6-1; d_call: .; cdr3_aa: CASTRELNTGELFF; cdr3_nt: TGTGCCAGCACTAGGGAGTTAAACACCGGGGAGCTGTTTTTT
clone_size: many; j_call: TRBJ1-3; v_call: TRBV10-2; d_call: .; cdr3_aa: CASSLDGMGSGNTIYF; cdr3_nt: TGCGCCAGCAGTTTGGACGGAATGGGCTCTGGAAACACCATATATTTT
clone_size: .; j_call: TRBJ1-1; v_call: TRBV20-1; d_call: TRBD1; cdr3_aa: CSARPGQGVNTEALF; cdr3_nt: TGCAGTGCTCGCCCGGGACAGGGGGTGAACACTGAAGCTCTCTTT
clone_size: .; j_call: TRBJ2-2; v_call: TRBV5-6; d_call: TRBD1; cdr3_aa: CASSFLRDRINTGELFF; cdr3_nt: TGTGCCAGCAGCTTCCTCCGGGACAGGATAAACACCGGGGAGCTGTTTTTT
clone_size: .; j_call: TRBJ2-2; v_call: TRBV2; d_call: TRBD1; cdr3_aa: CASSPGTGGTGELFF; cdr3_nt: TGTGCCAGCAGCCCCGGGACAGGGGGAACAGGGGAGCTGTTTTTT
clone_size: few; j_call: TRBJ2-7; v_call: TRBV18; d_call: .; cdr3_aa: CASSPQGSEQYF; cdr3_nt: TGTGCCAGCTCACCACAGGGCAGCGAGCAGTACTTC
clone_size: .; j_call: TRBJ2-5; v_call: TRBV7-2; d_call: .; cdr3_aa: CASSRRDF; cdr3_nt: TGTGCCAGCAGCCGACGGGACTTC
clone_size: .; j_call: TRBJ1-2; v_call: TRBV7-1; d_call: .; cdr3_aa: CASSSNLVDGYTF; cdr3_nt: TGTGCCAGCAGCTCGAACCTGGTCGATGGCTACACCTTC
clone_size: .; j_call: TRBJ2-7; v_call: TRBV10-3; d_call: TRBD2; cdr3_aa: CAISESRWEGDEQYF; cdr3_nt: TGTGCCATCAGTGAGTCGAGGTGGGAGGGAGATGAGCAGTACTTC
clone_size: many; j_call: TRBJ1-2; v_call: TRBV7-8; d_call: .; cdr3_aa: CASSSTTQGLGYTF; cdr3_nt: TGTGCCAGCAGCTCTACGACCCAGGGACTTGGCTACACCTTC
clone_size: many; j_call: TRBJ2-7; v_call: TRBV29-1; d_call: TRBD1; cdr3_aa: CSVGQTTGSYEQYF; cdr3_nt: TGCAGCGTTGGCCAGACGACAGGGAGCTACGAGCAGTACTTC
clone_size: many; j_call: TRBJ2-5; v_call: TRBV25-1; d_call: .; cdr3_aa: CASSLQNSPRGTQYF; cdr3_nt: TGTGCCAGCAGTCTCCAGAACTCCCCCAGGGGGACCCAGTACTTC
clone_size: .; j_call: TRBJ2-7; v_call: TRBV5-5; d_call: TRBD2; cdr3_aa: CASSFELAAYYEQYF; cdr3_nt: TGTGCCAGCAGCTTTGAACTAGCGGCCTACTACGAGCAGTACTTC
clone_size: .; j_call: TRBJ2-2; v_call: TRBV7-3; d_call: .; cdr3_aa: CASSTFPGELFF; cdr3_nt: TGTGCCAGCAGCACTTTCCCGGGGGAGCTGTTTTTT
clone_size: few; j_call: TRBJ1-1; v_call: TRBV12-3/TRBV12-4; d_call: .; cdr3_aa: CASSPLDRTNTEAFF; cdr3_nt: TGTGCCAGCAGCCCATTAGACAGGACGAACACTGAAGCTTTCTTT
clone_size: .; j_call: TRBJ1-3; v_call: TRBV25-1; d_call: .; cdr3_aa: CASVAQGPANTIYF; cdr3_nt: TGTGCCAGCGTTGCGCAGGGTCCGGCAAACACCATATATTTT
clone_size: many; j_call: TRBJ1-5; v_call: TRBV3-1; d_call: .; cdr3_aa: CASSQGYSNQPQHF; cdr3_nt: TGTGCCAGCAGCCAGGGGTATAGCAATCAGCCCCAGCATTTT
clone_size: many; j_call: TRBJ2-5; v_call: TRBV12-3/TRBV12-4; d_call: .; cdr3_aa: CASSAESGQETQYF; cdr3_nt: TGTGCCAGCAGTGCTGAATCTGGGCAAGAGACCCAGTACTTC
clone_size: .; j_call: TRBJ2-7; v_call: TRBV6-6; d_call: TRBD1; cdr3_aa: CASSYLGTGRHEQYF; cdr3_nt: TGTGCCAGCAGTTACTTGGGGACAGGGCGGCACGAGCAGTACTTC
clone_size: many; j_call: TRBJ2-7; v_call: TRBV14; d_call: .; cdr3_aa: CASSQARGSYEQYF; cdr3_nt: TGTGCCAGCAGCCAAGCCCGGGGTTCCTACGAGCAGTACTTC
clone_size: few; j_call: TRBJ1-1; v_call: TRBV5-4; d_call: .; cdr3_aa: CASSFPSQGMEENTEAFF; cdr3_nt: TGTGCCAGCAGCTTCCCAAGTCAGGGGATGGAGGAGAACACTGAAGCTTTCTTT
clone_size: many; j_call: TRBJ2-7; v_call: TRBV19; d_call: .; cdr3_aa: CASSTGTWEQYF; cdr3_nt: TGTGCCAGTAGTACCGGGACATGGGAGCAGTACTTC
clone_size: many; j_call: TRBJ2-5; v_call: TRBV10-2; d_call: TRBD2; cdr3_aa: CASSGRGAETQYF; cdr3_nt: TGCGCCAGCAGTGGGCGGGGGGCAGAGACCCAGTACTTC
clone_size: few; j_call: TRBJ2-7; v_call: TRBV20-1; d_call: .; cdr3_aa: CSAKPRAILFEQYF; cdr3_nt: TGCAGTGCTAAGCCTCGGGCAATTCTCTTCGAGCAGTACTTC
clone_size: few; j_call: TRBJ1-1; v_call: TRBV5-4; d_call: .; cdr3_aa: CASSHVAGPNTEAFF; cdr3_nt: TGTGCCAGCAGCCATGTTGCGGGCCCTAACACTGAAGCTTTCTTT
clone_size: .; j_call: TRBJ2-5; v_call: TRBV30; d_call: .; cdr3_aa: CAWSVTETQYF; cdr3_nt: TGTGCCTGGAGTGTAACGGAGACCCAGTACTTC
clone_size: .; j_call: TRBJ1-4; v_call: TRBV19; d_call: .; cdr3_aa: CASIRANEKLFF; cdr3_nt: TGTGCCAGTATCAGGGCTAATGAAAAACTGTTTTTT
clone_size: .; j_call: TRBJ2-5; v_call: TRBV7-3; d_call: .; cdr3_aa: CASSPGAGWETQYF; cdr3_nt: TGTGCCAGCAGCCCAGGGGCCGGTTGGGAGACCCAGTACTTC
clone_size: many; j_call: TRBJ2-7; v_call: TRBV7-9; d_call: .; cdr3_aa: CASTSGEIYEQYF; cdr3_nt: TGTGCCAGCACCTCGGGGGAAATCTACGAGCAGTACTTC
clone_size: few; j_call: TRBJ1-3; v_call: TRBV5-1; d_call: .; cdr3_aa: CASSLGSASSGNTIYF; cdr3_nt: TGCGCCAGCAGCTTGGGGTCGGCCTCCTCTGGAAACACCATATATTTT
clone_size: .; j_call: TRBJ2-6; v_call: TRBV29-1; d_call: TRBD1; cdr3_aa: CSVMTGFSSGANVLTF; cdr3_nt: TGCAGCGTTATGACAGGGTTTTCGTCTGGGGCCAACGTCCTGACTTTC
clone_size: many; j_call: TRBJ1-5; v_call: TRBV19; d_call: .; cdr3_aa: CASSIRVEQPQHF; cdr3_nt: TGTGCCAGTAGTATCAGGGTGGAACAGCCCCAGCATTTT
clone_size: many; j_call: TRBJ2-5; v_call: TRBV7-9; d_call: .; cdr3_aa: CASTPGDHARETQYF; cdr3_nt: TGTGCCAGCACCCCAGGGGATCACGCCAGGGAGACCCAGTACTTC
clone_size: many; j_call: TRBJ1-2; v_call: TRBV11-2; d_call: .; cdr3_aa: CASSLHEISRSSNTF; cdr3_nt: TGTGCCAGCAGCTTGCACGAAATTTCCCGCAGTTCTAACACCTTC
clone_size: many; j_call: TRBJ2-7; v_call: TRBV20-1; d_call: TRBD2; cdr3_aa: CSAALAGGTSYEQYF; cdr3_nt: TGCAGTGCGGCACTAGCGGGAGGGACCTCCTACGAGCAGTACTTC
clone_size: .; j_call: TRBJ2-1; v_call: TRBV2; d_call: .; cdr3_aa: CAAPRRGGNEQFF; cdr3_nt: TGTGCCGCACCCCGTAGAGGGGGCAATGAGCAGTTCTTC
clone_size: .; j_call: TRBJ2-5; v_call: TRBV29-1; d_call: TRBD1; cdr3_aa: CSAGQHQETQYF; cdr3_nt: TGCAGCGCGGGACAGCACCAAGAGACCCAGTACTTC
clone_size: many; j_call: TRBJ2-2; v_call: TRBV7-3; d_call: .; cdr3_aa: CASSLGVGGELFF; cdr3_nt: TGTGCCAGCAGCTTAGGCGTGGGCGGGGAGCTGTTTTTT
clone_size: few; j_call: TRBJ2-1; v_call: TRBV2; d_call: .; cdr3_aa: CASSDRNEQFF; cdr3_nt: TGTGCCAGCAGTGATAGGAATGAGCAGTTCTTC
clone_size: .; j_call: TRBJ2-7; v_call: TRBV6-6; d_call: .; cdr3_aa: CASSSLVGDYEQYF; cdr3_nt: TGTGCCAGCAGTTCCTTGGTGGGGGATTACGAGCAGTACTTC
clone_size: many; j_call: TRBJ2-7; v_call: TRBV24-1; d_call: TRBD1; cdr3_aa: CASGQGLAYEQYF; cdr3_nt: TGTGCCTCCGGACAGGGGCTTGCCTACGAGCAGTACTTC
clone_size: many; j_call: TRBJ1-1; v_call: TRBV4-3; d_call: .; cdr3_aa: CASSLGLSTEAFF; cdr3_nt: TGCGCCAGCAGCCTTGGGCTTAGCACTGAAGCTTTCTTT
clone_size: many; j_call: TRBJ2-7; v_call: TRBV29-1; d_call: .; cdr3_aa: CSGTVSGEQYF; cdr3_nt: TGCAGCGGCACAGTCTCGGGCGAGCAGTACTTC
clone_size: few; j_call: TRBJ2-3; v_call: TRBV2; d_call: .; cdr3_aa: CASSLPATDTQYF; cdr3_nt: TGTGCCAGCAGTTTACCCGCCACAGATACGCAGTATTTT
clone_size: .; j_call: TRBJ2-5; v_call: TRBV7-2; d_call: .; cdr3_aa: CASSLEPGVETQYF; cdr3_nt: TGTGCCAGCAGCTTAGAACCAGGAGTAGAGACCCAGTACTTC
clone_size: many; j_call: TRBJ1-5; v_call: TRBV12-3/TRBV12-4; d_call: .; cdr3_aa: CASSFVSQPQHF; cdr3_nt: TGTGCCAGCAGTTTTGTCTCCCAGCCCCAGCATTTT
clone_size: many; j_call: TRBJ1-1; v_call: TRBV7-8; d_call: .; cdr3_aa: CASSSIRDGLNTEAFF; cdr3_nt: TGTGCCAGCAGCTCCATCAGGGACGGGCTAAACACTGAAGCTTTCTTT
clone_size: .; j_call: TRBJ2-6; v_call: TRBV2; d_call: .; cdr3_aa: CASSAFRGAGANVLTF; cdr3_nt: TGTGCCAGCAGTGCTTTTAGGGGGGCTGGGGCCAACGTCCTGACTTTC
clone_size: .; j_call: TRBJ2-5; v_call: TRBV30; d_call: .; cdr3_aa: CAWGRGAQETQYF; cdr3_nt: TGTGCCTGGGGCCGGGGAGCCCAAGAGACCCAGTACTTC
clone_size: many; j_call: TRBJ1-3; v_call: TRBV20-1; d_call: .; cdr3_aa: CSARASGNTIYF; cdr3_nt: TGCAGTGCTAGAGCTTCAGGAAACACCATATATTTT
clone_size: .; j_call: TRBJ1-4; v_call: TRBV5-1; d_call: TRBD1; cdr3_aa: CASSSTTGDYEKLFF; cdr3_nt: TGCGCCAGCAGCTCGACGACAGGGGATTATGAAAAACTGTTTTTT
clone_size: .; j_call: TRBJ1-6; v_call: TRBV2; d_call: TRBD1; cdr3_aa: CASRGSGTGIHF; cdr3_nt: TGTGCCAGCAGGGGATCCGGGACAGGCATCCACTTT
clone_size: many; j_call: TRBJ1-6; v_call: TRBV5-5; d_call: .; cdr3_aa: CASSRRDIENSPLHF; cdr3_nt: TGTGCCAGCAGCCGAAGGGACATCGAAAATTCACCCCTCCACTTT
clone_size: many; j_call: TRBJ2-7; v_call: TRBV7-9; d_call: .; cdr3_aa: CASSSLYGYEQYF; cdr3_nt: TGTGCCAGCAGCTCCCTCTATGGGTACGAGCAGTACTTC
clone_size: many; j_call: TRBJ1-1; v_call: TRBV19; d_call: .; cdr3_aa: CASSIVTMNTEAFF; cdr3_nt: TGTGCCAGTAGTATTGTCACTATGAACACTGAAGCTTTCTTT
clone_size: .; j_call: TRBJ1-2; v_call: TRBV11-1; d_call: TRBD1; cdr3_aa: CASSVTTGANGYTF; cdr3_nt: TGTGCCAGCAGCGTCACGACAGGGGCAAATGGCTACACCTTC